Below, 2 T cell receptor beta chains from the same sample are listed, as sequenced in a study of cytomegalovirus exposure and HLA in healthy donors (dated by TCRdb to about 2017). Library preparation was by the immunoSEQ multiplex PCR assay. For the multiplex PCR, a mixture combining 60 forward primers for TCR Vbeta segments and 13 reverse primers for TCR Jbeta segments was used. This immuneACCESS table, as held by TCRdb, lists in-frame sequences with V and J called but not all clones. Of the missing ones, under half trace to an unresolved V gene in checked studies; the others have no known cause. The sample table holds about 160,000 clones, of which about four fifths were seen once. The top ten constitute over 8.5% of the sample. Sequencing used PBMCs. Source of these receptors: a man over 45 in good health and CMV-seropositive.

The CDR3 DNA reads as TGTGCCAGCAGTCAAATCGGGACTAGTCGCTACGAGCAGTACTTC. It specifies CASSQIGTSRYEQYF. The V gene is TRBV28, the J gene TRBJ2-7; 8 nucleotides agree with TRBD2. This CDR3 has 15 amino acids. V was pared by 5 bases and J by 3 bases, with 9 bases of the junction left unmatched. Per germline, CDR1 MDHEN and CDR2 SYDVKM.

The chain joins TRBV9 to TRBJ2-2, with 7 bases matching TRBD1. The V segment lost 0 bases and the J segment 4 bases; nucleotides outside the gene matches: 6. Germline CDR1 SGDLS, CDR2 YYNGEE. The CDR3 runs to 16 residues. As DNA, the CDR3 is TGTGCCAGCAGCGTAGATCCTGACAGGGCCACCGGGGAGCTGTTTTTT. This sequence encodes CASSVDPDRATGELFF.